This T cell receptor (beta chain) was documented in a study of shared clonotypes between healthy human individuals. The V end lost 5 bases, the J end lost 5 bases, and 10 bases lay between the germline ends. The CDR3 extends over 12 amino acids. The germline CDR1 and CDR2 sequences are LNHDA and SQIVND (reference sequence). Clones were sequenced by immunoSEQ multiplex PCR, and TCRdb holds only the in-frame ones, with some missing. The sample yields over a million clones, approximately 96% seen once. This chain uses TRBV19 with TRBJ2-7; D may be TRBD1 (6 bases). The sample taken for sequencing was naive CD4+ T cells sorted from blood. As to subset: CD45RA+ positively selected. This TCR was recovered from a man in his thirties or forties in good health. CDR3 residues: CASSLHRDEQYF. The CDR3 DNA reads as TGTGCCAGTAGTCTTCACAGGGACGAGCAGTACTTC.